The rows below give T cell receptor beta chains drawn from one sample of a study of metastatic and nonmetastatic thyroid tumors. TCRdb re-called the PCR reads through MiXCR. The sample has 20,000 to 25,000 clones; around 15% are singletons. The sequenced sample consisted of blood. All receptors derive from a female donor with papillary thyroid cancer or a benign thyroid nodule (not recorded which). Some clones in this sample may be carry-over from other donors' samples. CDR3s include the opening cysteine and the closing phenylalanine or tryptophan. The D gene is left open where the match is weak.

D	length	V	J	CDR3
.	15	TRBV4-2	TRBJ2-3	CASSQDLLGTDTQYF
TRBD2	14	TRBV6-1	TRBJ2-5	CASAARGGVETQYF
TRBD1	14	TRBV29-1	TRBJ2-5	CSVDGDRGFETQYF
TRBD2	14	TRBV29-1	TRBJ2-2	CSVMGAGASGELFF
.	15	TRBV28	TRBJ2-2	CASSLGTRDTGELFF
.	13	TRBV12-3/TRBV12-4	TRBJ1-2	CASLRGDVRGYTF
TRBD2	14	TRBV7-2	TRBJ2-7	CASSWRERSYEQYF
.	15	TRBV9	TRBJ2-2	CASSVVQGGTGELFF
.	15	TRBV20-1	TRBJ2-7	CSVSGGGLGSYEQYF
.	12	TRBV2	TRBJ2-5	CASSASKETQYF
TRBD2	14	TRBV7-2	TRBJ2-7	CASSWREGSYEQYF
TRBD2	15	TRBV28	TRBJ2-7	CASSSTSGTPYEQYF
.	15	TRBV5-6	TRBJ1-5	CASSRGLNSNQPQHF
.	12	TRBV20-1	TRBJ1-4	CVGTRANEKLFF
TRBD1	14	TRBV20-1	TRBJ2-4	CSAWTGIGKNIQYF
TRBD2	15	TRBV19	TRBJ2-7	CASSGAGTSGIQEYF
TRBD2	13	TRBV13	TRBJ2-1	CASSLGRGVEQFF
TRBD2	15	TRBV10-1	TRBJ2-3	CASSDSGRDSDTQYF
.	9	TRBV20-1	TRBJ1-2	CSAREAGTF
.	13	TRBV6-2/TRBV6-3	TRBJ1-2	CASTDPDRTAYTF
.	14	TRBV6-1	TRBJ1-1	CASSEETVNTEAFF
.	15	TRBV19	TRBJ2-4	CASSTDPGRPGIQYF
TRBD2	15	TRBV27	TRBJ2-5	CASSGALAAQETQYF
TRBD1	13	TRBV14	TRBJ1-6	CASSLTGDSPLHF
.	14	TRBV4-1	TRBJ1-4	CASSQAGSNEKLFF
.	14	TRBV15	TRBJ1-5	CATSRHQGNQPQHF
TRBD1	16	TRBV9	TRBJ2-2	CASSVATGTNTGELFF
.	15	TRBV28	TRBJ1-2	CASSETGTRNYGYTF
.	15	TRBV11-1	TRBJ1-1	CASSLLAGSRTEAFF
TRBD1	16	TRBV5-6	TRBJ1-1	CASSLAAGQTNTEAFF
.	17	TRBV20-1	TRBJ2-1	CSAREALGLGPGNEQFF
TRBD2	15	TRBV29-1	TRBJ2-3	CSVEGTSGITDTQYF
.	14	TRBV7-2	TRBJ2-2	CASSLAKGTGELFF
TRBD2	19	TRBV24-1	TRBJ2-1	CATSDLVLAGASSYNEQFF
.	15	TRBV7-2	TRBJ2-7	CASSLDARARDEQYF
.	15	TRBV4-1	TRBJ2-7	CASSQDWTTYYEQYF
TRBD1	15	TRBV20-1	TRBJ2-7	CSAFQDRESSYEQYF
TRBD1	14	TRBV20-1	TRBJ2-7	CSARRPGGGYEQYF
.	16	TRBV6-1	TRBJ2-3	CASSLRVRSSTDTQYF
TRBD2	13	TRBV7-7	TRBJ2-7	CASSPSGRGEQYF
TRBD1	15	TRBV5-1	TRBJ1-1	CASSSPGGMNTEAFF
.	13	TRBV30	TRBJ1-6	CAWSGDHVSPLHF
TRBD1	13	TRBV5-1	TRBJ1-2	CASSPGTGDGYTF
.	15	TRBV28	TRBJ2-2	CASSFSLGNTGELFF
.	15	TRBV14	TRBJ1-1	CASSHGGLMNTEAFF
.	13	TRBV7-7	TRBJ2-1	CASSLAVTDEQFF
.	15	TRBV19	TRBJ2-7	CASRKTRDTLYEQYF
.	12	TRBV7-9	TRBJ1-2	CASSGGGYGYTF